This record looks at one T cell receptor beta chain sequence and its context. The antigen this receptor binds is unknown. There are no base qualities to consult, and no much larger clone falls within one base. The TCR beta CDR3 regions were amplified from the RNA transcripts. The first round of RT-PCR for the TCR CDR3 was performed with the HTBI primer set and the Qiagen OneStep RT-PCR kit. A second multiplex PCR round built the libraries, followed by size selection and purification. Libraries were sequenced paired-end with 100 bp reads on an Illumina HiSeq2000. Concerning the study's data processing: SOAPnuke was used to process the raw data, with reads discarded if the reads contained adapters or uncalled bases, had a mean Phred below 15, or lacked an exact constant-primer or identifier match. High-quality paired reads were merged with COPE v1.2.5, and unique nucleotide sequences were defined as clonotypes. MiTCR v1.1 was used to align clonotypes to the IMGT TRBV, TRBD and TRBJ reference segments. Analysis was restricted to V-J combinations with a frequency above 0.0001, which covered 99% to 99.2% of repertoires. The TCS score was defined as F50 (clonal expansion) divided by E x V (chaos), with BLOSUM62-based TCRdist calculated between CDR3 peptides within each V-J. Welch's t-statistics and random forest reduced around 520 V-J features to around 14, which were used in a naive Bayes classifier (R e1071). The public reads were quality trimmed at Q25 with fastp and then assembled into clones with MiXCR by TCRdb, keeping productive beta chains. CDR3 protein sequences are deduplicated, and each keeps its most common genes and DNA. These V and J calls are TCRdb output, not the study's own analysis. A total of 690,000 or so distinct CDR3 sequences appear in this sample, about 17% of them only once. The ten largest clones add up to about a sixth of the sample.

This sample is drawn from a study of T cells in Graves' hyperthyroidism and ophthalmopathy (dated by TCRdb to the late 2010s). Broadly, across the study: Peripheral blood samples were taken at the time of initial diagnosis, prior to any treatment. An independent validation cohort of around 19 hyperthyroidism patients and approximately 16 patients who later progressed to ophthalmopathy tested prospective prediction of ophthalmopathy. In more than 5 Graves' hyperthyroidism patients, the study also compared T-cell repertoires from thyroid tissue with T-cell repertoires from blood. According to the paper, TCR Vbeta CDR3 sequencing was carried out on 120 to 150 peripheral blood samples, which came from more than 40 ophthalmopathy, 75 or so hyperthyroidism and approximately 17 progressor patients. A discovery cohort of roughly 96 patients, roughly 45 with Graves' ophthalmopathy and more than 55 with stable Graves' hyperthyroidism, was used to find distinguishing TCR V-J signatures. The 100 or so discovery patients were randomly split 7:3 into training and test sets. After blood sampling, hyperthyroidism patients were treated with methimazole at a starting dose of 30 mg daily, and ophthalmopathy patients were treated with high-dose intravenous methylprednisolone. Study-wide conclusions, independent of this receptor: Sample size was not statistically predetermined, and blinding of investigators to group allocation was not performed. In validation, progression to ophthalmopathy was predicted by the model with 55% to 71% sensitivity and under 85% specificity, a median of around 5.9 months before onset. A 13 V-J signature model separated ophthalmopathy from stable hyperthyroidism, with 87.88% sensitivity and 81.08% specificity in cross-validation and 80%/75% in testing. Most expanded thyroid clonotypes (frequency above 0.001) were also found in blood, which suggests that blood repertoires may mirror thyroid immune responses.

The hyperthyroidism patients were between 18 and 65 years old and newly diagnosed, with a disease duration of less than 2 months. Any patient with an uncontrolled infection, another autoimmune disease, pregnancy or lactation was excluded. Diagnoses were based on clinical symptoms, serum thyroxine and TRAb, thyroid ultrasound and orbital computed tomography. Blood from progressor patients was drawn when they were first diagnosed with hyperthyroidism, before any ophthalmopathy symptoms appeared. Ficoll-Paque density gradient centrifugation was used to isolate PBMCs from about 10 ml of fresh peripheral blood. Patients classed as progressors first received a Graves' hyperthyroidism diagnosis and then went on to develop ophthalmopathy during follow-up. Trizol reagent was used to extract total RNA, and RNA quality was then checked on an Agilent 2100 Bioanalyzer. This sequence was found in a woman aged 45 to 65 with Graves' hyperthyroidism that later progressed to Graves' ophthalmopathy. What was sequenced was blood.

The CDR3 region has the sequence CASRLSATDTQYF. The nucleotide sequence reads TGTGCCAGCAGATTATCGGCCACAGATACGCAGTATTTT. Here the chain combines TRBV7-3 and TRBJ2-3; no D gene call is confident. The CDR3 measures 13 amino acids from cysteine to phenylalanine. The only DNA kept is the CDR3, 39 bases in frame from the first base. The trim is 6 bases for V and 2 bases for J, with a gap of 9 bases between the germline ends. CDR1 and CDR2 (SGHTA, FQGTGA) derive from the germline V gene.